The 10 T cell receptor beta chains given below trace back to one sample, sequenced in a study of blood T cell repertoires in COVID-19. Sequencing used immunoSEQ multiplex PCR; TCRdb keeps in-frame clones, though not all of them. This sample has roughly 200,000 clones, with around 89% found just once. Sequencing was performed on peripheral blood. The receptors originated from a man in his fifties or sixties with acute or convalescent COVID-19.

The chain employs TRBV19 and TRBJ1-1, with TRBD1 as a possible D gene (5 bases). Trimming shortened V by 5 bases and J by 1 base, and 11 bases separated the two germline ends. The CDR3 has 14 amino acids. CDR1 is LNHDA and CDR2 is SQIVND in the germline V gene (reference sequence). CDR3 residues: CASSPDRRNTEAFF. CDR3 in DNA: TGTGCCAGTAGTCCCGACAGAAGGAACACTGAAGCTTTCTTT. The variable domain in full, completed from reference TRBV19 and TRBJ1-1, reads DGGITQSPKYLFRKEGQNVTLSCEQNLNHDAMYWYRQDPGQGLRLIYYSQIVNDFQKGDIAEGYSVSREKKESFPLTVTSAQKNPTAFYLCASSPDRRNTEAFFGQGTRLTVV.

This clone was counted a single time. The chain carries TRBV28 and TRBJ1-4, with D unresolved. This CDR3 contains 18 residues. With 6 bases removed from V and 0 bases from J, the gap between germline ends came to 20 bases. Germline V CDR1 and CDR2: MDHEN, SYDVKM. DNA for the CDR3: TGTGCCAGCAGATATAGGACCTTACCGACTACAACTAATGAAAAACTGTTTTTT. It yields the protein CASRYRTLPTTTNEKLFF. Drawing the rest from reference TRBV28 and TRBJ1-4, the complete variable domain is DVKVTQSSRYLVKRTGEKVFLECVQDMDHENMFWYRQDPGLGLRLIYFSYDVKMKEKGDIPEGYSVSREKKERFSLILESASTNQTSMYLCASRYRTLPTTTNEKLFFGSGTQLSVL.

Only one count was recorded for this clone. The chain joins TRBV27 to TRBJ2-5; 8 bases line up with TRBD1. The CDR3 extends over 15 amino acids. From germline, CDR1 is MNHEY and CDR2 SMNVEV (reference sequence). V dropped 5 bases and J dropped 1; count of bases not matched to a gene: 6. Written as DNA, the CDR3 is TGTGCCAGCAGTGGCCGGGACAGGCCCCAAGAGACCCAGTACTTC. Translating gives CASSGRDRPQETQYF.

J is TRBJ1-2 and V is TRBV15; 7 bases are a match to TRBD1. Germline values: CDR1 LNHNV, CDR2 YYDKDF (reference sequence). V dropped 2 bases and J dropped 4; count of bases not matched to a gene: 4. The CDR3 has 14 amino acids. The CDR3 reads CATSRRQGLYGYTF. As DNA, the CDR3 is TGTGCCACCAGCAGACGACAGGGCCTCTATGGCTACACCTTC.

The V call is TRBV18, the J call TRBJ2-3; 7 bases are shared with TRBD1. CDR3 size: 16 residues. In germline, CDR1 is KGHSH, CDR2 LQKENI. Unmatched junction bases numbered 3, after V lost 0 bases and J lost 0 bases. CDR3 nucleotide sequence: TGTGCCAGCTCACCACCACAGGGGTTCAGCACAGATACGCAGTATTTT. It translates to CASSPPQGFSTDTQYF.

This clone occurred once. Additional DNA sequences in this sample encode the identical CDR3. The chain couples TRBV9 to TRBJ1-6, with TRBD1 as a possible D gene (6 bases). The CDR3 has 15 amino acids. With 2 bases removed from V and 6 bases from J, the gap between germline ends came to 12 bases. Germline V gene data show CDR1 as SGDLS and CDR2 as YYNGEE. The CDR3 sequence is CASSVAGVGNSPLHF. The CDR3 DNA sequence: TGTGCCAGCAGCGTTGCAGGGGTGGGTAATTCACCCCTCCACTTT.

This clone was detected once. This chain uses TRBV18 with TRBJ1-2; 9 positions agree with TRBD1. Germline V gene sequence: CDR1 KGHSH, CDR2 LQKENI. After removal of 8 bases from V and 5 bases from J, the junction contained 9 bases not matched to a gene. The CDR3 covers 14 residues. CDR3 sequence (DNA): TGTGCCAGCAAAGAGGGACAGGGCAATTATGGCTACACCTTC. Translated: CASKEGQGNYGYTF.

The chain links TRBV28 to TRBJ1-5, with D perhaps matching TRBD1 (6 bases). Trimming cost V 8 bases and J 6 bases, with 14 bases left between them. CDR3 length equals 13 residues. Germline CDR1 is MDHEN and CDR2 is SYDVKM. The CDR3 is CASGTTGTQPQHF. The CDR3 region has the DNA TGTGCCAGCGGAACTACAGGGACTCAGCCCCAGCATTTT.

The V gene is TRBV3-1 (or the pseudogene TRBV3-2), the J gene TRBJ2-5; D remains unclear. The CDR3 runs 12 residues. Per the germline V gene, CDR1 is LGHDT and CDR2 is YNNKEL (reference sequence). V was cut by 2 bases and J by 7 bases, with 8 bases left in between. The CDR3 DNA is TGTGCCAGCAGCCAACGCCCCGGGACCCAGTACTTC. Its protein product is CASSQRPGTQYF.

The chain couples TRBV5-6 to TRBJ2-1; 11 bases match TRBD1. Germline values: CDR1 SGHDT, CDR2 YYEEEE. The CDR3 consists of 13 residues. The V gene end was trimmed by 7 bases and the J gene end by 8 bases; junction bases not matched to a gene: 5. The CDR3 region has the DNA TGTGCCAGCCGAAGGACAGGGGGCCATGAGCAGTTCTTC. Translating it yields CASRRTGGHEQFF.